The 26 T cell receptor beta chains below come from one sample, sequenced in a study of shared clonotypes between healthy human individuals. The protocol was immunoSEQ multiplex PCR, while the TCRdb copy is restricted to in-frame clones and leaves out a portion. Of 2 million to 2.5 million clones listed, around 93% are singletons. The sequencing input was naive CD4+ T cells from PBMCs. Subset described: CD45RA+ positively selected. Source of these receptors: a man between 18 and 35 years old in good health. Some clones in this sample may be carry-over from other donors' samples.

The chain joins TRBV7-9 to TRBJ2-2, with D possibly matching TRBD1 (5 bases). The CDR3 contains 17 residues. Per the germline V gene, CDR1 is SEHNR and CDR2 is FQNEAQ (reference sequence). Between the trimmed V and J ends, which lost 5 bases and 4 bases, there was a span of 20 bases. CDR3 nucleotide sequence: TGTGCCAGCAGCCCACGAGCCCAGACAGCTGCCACCGGGGAGCTGTTTTTT. This encodes CASSPRAQTAATGELFF.

The chain couples TRBV30 to TRBJ2-4, with unresolved D. The CDR3 is 12 amino acids. Trimming removed 2 bases from V and 1 base from J, with 3 bases in between. Germline V gene data show CDR1 as GTSNPN and CDR2 as SVGIG (reference sequence). The CDR3 reads CAWSLAKNIQYF. In nucleotides, the CDR3 is TGTGCCTGGAGTCTGGCCAAAAACATTCAGTACTTC.

The CDR3 is CAPREGHEQYF. The CDR3 DNA sequence: TGTGCCCCTCGGGAGGGCCACGAGCAGTACTTC. The chain couples TRBV27 to TRBJ2-7; 8 bases agree with TRBD2. CDR1 is MNHEY and CDR2 is SMNVEV in the germline V gene (reference sequence). The ends lost 11 bases at V and 5 bases at J; junction bases unmatched: 5. This CDR3 comprises 11 residues.

V gene TRBV7-2 combines with J gene TRBJ2-5; 10 positions agree with TRBD1. Germline V gives CDR1 SGHTA, CDR2 FQGNSA. This CDR3 comprises 17 residues. V lost 4 bases to trimming and J lost 6 bases; unmatched junction nucleotides: 14. CDR3 coding DNA: TGTGCCAGCAGCTACCGACACGCCCCGGGACAGGGGAAGACCCAGTACTTC. Translating gives CASSYRHAPGQGKTQYF.

The chain joins TRBV2 to TRBJ2-7; TRBD1 might be the D (5 bases). Per germline, CDR1 SNHLY and CDR2 FYNNEI. Trimming cost V 6 bases and J 5 bases, with 8 bases left between them. The CDR3 loop spans 11 amino acids. The CDR3 here is CASSDRNEQYF. In DNA form, the CDR3 reads TGTGCCAGCAGCGACAGAAACGAGCAGTACTTC.

The chain employs TRBV7-8 and TRBJ2-3; 10 bases agree with TRBD2. V lost 5 bases, J lost 0 bases, and 8 bases stayed unmatched. The length of the CDR3 is 17 residues. CDR1 SGHVS and CDR2 FQNEAQ come from the germline V gene. In nucleotides, the CDR3 is TGTGCCAGCAGCGCCATGGGACTAGCGTCTAGCACAGATACGCAGTATTTT. As protein: CASSAMGLASSTDTQYF. The full variable domain, in which reference TRBV7-8 and TRBJ2-3 provide the parts outside the CDR3, is GAGVSQSPRYKVAKRGQDVALRCDPISGHVSLFWYQQALGQGPEFLTYFQNEAQLDKSGLPSDRFFAERPEGSVSTLKIQRTQQEDSAVYLCASSAMGLASSTDTQYFGPGTRLTVL.

Of note for this clone: Other DNA sequences in the sample encode the same CDR3. The rearrangement uses TRBV30 and TRBJ1-5, with D unclear. The CDR3 sequence is 13 residues long. The ends were cut back, 2 bases at V and 4 bases at J, with 9 bases in the middle. Germline loops: CDR1 GTSNPN, CDR2 SVGIG (reference sequence). The CDR3: CAWSSGGNQPQHF. The DNA for the CDR3 is TGTGCCTGGAGTTCGGGCGGGAATCAGCCCCAGCATTTT.

In the case of this clone: This specimen includes other DNA sequences encoding the same CDR3. J is TRBJ2-7 and V is TRBV5-1, with 9 bases identical to TRBD1. V was clipped by 4 bases and J by 2 bases; unmatched bases: 7. Germline V gives CDR1 SGHRS, CDR2 YFSETQ. This CDR3 region has 15 residues. CDR3 sequence: CASSLPGQGTYEQYF. CDR3 DNA: TGCGCCAGCAGCCTTCCGGGACAGGGAACCTACGAGCAGTACTTC. The full variable domain, its missing parts supplied by reference TRBV5-1 and TRBJ2-7, is KAGVTQTPRYLIKTRGQQVTLSCSPISGHRSVSWYQQTPGQGLQFLFEYFSETQRNKGNFPGRFSGRQFSNSRSEMNVSTLELGDSALYLCASSLPGQGTYEQYFGPGTRLTVT.

The chain joins TRBV23-1 to TRBJ1-2; D unresolved. TRBV23-1 is identified as an open reading frame with a role that is uncertain. V dropped 3 bases and J dropped 1 base, with 12 bases sitting between them. CDR3 length: 15 residues. The CDR3 is CASSQKVADNYGYTF. The CDR3 DNA follows: TGCGCCAGCAGTCAGAAAGTGGCGGATAACTATGGCTACACCTTC.

The chain combines TRBV7-2 with TRBJ2-7; 9 bases are a match to TRBD2. Per germline, CDR1 SGHTA and CDR2 FQGNSA. V shed 6 bases and J 2 bases; nucleotides not matched to a gene: 11. The CDR3 runs 16 residues. The CDR3 spells CASSSTRAGGAYEQYF. The CDR3 DNA sequence: TGTGCCAGCAGTTCCACTCGGGCGGGAGGGGCCTACGAGCAGTACTTC.

This clone appeared a few times. This chain connects TRBV28 to TRBJ1-1; D is ambiguous. Germline V gene sequence: CDR1 MDHEN, CDR2 SYDVKM. The CDR3 extends over 13 amino acids. V gave up 6 bases and J gave up 0 bases, with 8 bases separating them. For the CDR3, the DNA is TGTGCCAGCAGGATTACAATGAACACTGAAGCTTTCTTT. It yields the protein CASRITMNTEAFF.

The chain recombines TRBV4-3 with TRBJ1-5; D uncertain. This CDR3 region has 16 residues. The germline V and J ends were trimmed by 0 bases and 1 base, with 10 bases remaining between them. Germline lookup yields CDR1 LGHNA and CDR2 YSLEER. In DNA, the CDR3 is TGCGCCAGCAGCCAAGAGGGTGGCAGGAGCAATCAGCCCCAGCATTTT. Translated, it gives CASSQEGGRSNQPQHF.

This sequence joins TRBV28 and TRBJ2-7, with D tentatively TRBD2 (6 bases). Germline V CDR1 and CDR2: MDHEN, SYDVKM. V was clipped by 10 bases and J by 5 bases, with 18 bases between them. CDR3 length: 13 residues. The CDR3, as DNA: TGTGCCACCCTCCGTCGGGAGCCCAACGAGCAGTACTTC. This codes for CATLRREPNEQYF. The full variable domain, its missing parts supplied by reference TRBV28 and TRBJ2-7, is DVKVTQSSRYLVKRTGEKVFLECVQDMDHENMFWYRQDPGLGLRLIYFSYDVKMKEKGDIPEGYSVSREKKERFSLILESASTNQTSMYLCATLRREPNEQYFGPGTRLTVT.

The chain recombines TRBV27 with TRBJ1-2; D is unclear. V was trimmed by 3 bases and J by 6 bases, leaving 14 bases between them. The CDR3 totals 14 residues. Germline CDR1 is MNHEY and CDR2 is SMNVEV (reference sequence). The chain's CDR3 is CASSFRGLRDGYTF. The DNA for the CDR3 is TGTGCCAGCAGTTTCCGCGGACTAAGAGATGGCTACACCTTC.

The rearrangement links TRBV5-8 to TRBJ1-2; 8 bases align to TRBD1. There are 16 residues in the CDR3. Germline V gene sequence: CDR1 SGHTS, CDR2 YDEGEE. The V gene end was trimmed by 3 bases and the J gene end by 5 bases; junction bases not matched to a gene: 12. The CDR3 region has the DNA TGTGCCAGCAGCTGGGGGACAGGCCACACTAGGTATGGCTACACCTTC. Protein: CASSWGTGHTRYGYTF.

This chain joins TRBV11-3 and TRBJ2-1; 12 bases fit TRBD2. This CDR3 comprises 19 residues. Per the germline V gene, CDR1 is SGHNT and CDR2 is YENEEA. V was clipped by 3 bases and J by 0 bases; unmatched bases: 9. CDR3 loop: CASSLGTSGHPVSYNEQFF. The CDR3 bases are TGTGCCAGCAGCTTGGGGACTAGCGGGCACCCCGTCTCCTACAATGAGCAGTTCTTC.

V usage is TRBV5-1 and J usage is TRBJ2-1; D gene uncertain. This CDR3 has 11 amino acids. Trimming left V 7 bases short and J 8 bases short, with 10 bases between. CDR1 is SGHRS, CDR2 YFSETQ, per germline. The CDR3 nucleotides read TGCGCCAGCCGAGGTGGGCATGAGCAGTTCTTC. It is translated as CASRGGHEQFF.

The V and J genes are TRBV6-6 and TRBJ1-5; tentatively, D is TRBD1 (5 bases). The CDR3 extends over 14 amino acids. V lost 4 bases and J lost 5, with 12 bases in between. The germline V gene encodes CDR1 MNHNY and CDR2 SVGAGI (reference sequence). CDR3: CASSSPVRDQPQHF. The CDR3 DNA reads as TGTGCCAGCAGTTCTCCCGTCAGGGATCAGCCCCAGCATTTT.

V gene TRBV18 combines with J gene TRBJ1-1, with D perhaps TRBD1 (5 bases). V was cut by 3 bases and J by 1 base, with 9 bases left in between. The CDR3 runs to 14 residues. Germline CDR1 KGHSH, CDR2 LQKENI. The CDR3 is CASSPGARNTEAFF. Written as DNA, the CDR3 is TGTGCCAGCTCACCTGGGGCCAGGAACACTGAAGCTTTCTTT.

The chain links TRBV27 to TRBJ1-3; D uncertain. V dropped 6 bases and J dropped 0 bases, with 12 bases sitting between them. This CDR3 is built from 15 residues. Germline CDR1 is MNHEY and CDR2 is SMNVEV (reference sequence). CDR3 sequence (DNA): TGTGCCAGCAGGGTAAGGCGGGACTCTGGAAACACCATATATTTT. Protein sequence: CASRVRRDSGNTIYF.

This clone was observed a few times. This chain connects TRBV5-4 to TRBJ1-2; 7 bases are shared with TRBD1. CDR3 length: 13 amino acids. From germline, CDR1 is SGHNT and CDR2 YYREEE (reference sequence). The V segment lost 5 bases and the J segment 7 bases; nucleotides outside the gene matches: 8. The CDR3 nucleotides are TGTGCCAGCAGGCTGAGAGGGGGCGGTGGCTACACCTTC. This sequence encodes CASRLRGGGGYTF.

The chain recombines TRBV29-1 with TRBJ1-2, with D maybe TRBD1 (5 bases). V dropped 8 bases and J dropped 4 bases, with 14 bases sitting between them. The CDR3 runs 12 residues. CDR1 is SQVTM and CDR2 is ANQGSEA in the germline V gene. CDR3 loop: CSSDGGPYGYTF. CDR3 nucleotide sequence: TGCAGCTCCGACGGGGGACCCTATGGCTACACCTTC.

The chain couples TRBV6-6 to TRBJ2-6; D gene ambiguous. This CDR3 has 14 residues. In germline, CDR1 is MNHNY, CDR2 SVGAGI (reference sequence). The ends were cut back, 7 bases at V and 0 bases at J, with 7 bases in the middle. CDR3 residues: CASTLDSGANVLTF. In nucleotides, the CDR3 is TGTGCCAGCACCTTAGACTCTGGGGCCAACGTCCTGACTTTC.

The CDR3 nucleotides read TGTGCCAGCAGTTTAGACGGGAGGGTCCCCGGGGAGCTGTTTTTT. It translates to CASSLDGRVPGELFF. The chain uses TRBV27 and TRBJ2-2; 8 bases map to TRBD2. V gave up 2 bases and J gave up 6 bases; unmatched junction bases: 5. CDR3 size: 15 residues. Germline V gives CDR1 MNHEY, CDR2 SMNVEV (reference sequence).

This rearrangement joins TRBV5-1 to TRBJ2-7; 7 positions agree with TRBD1. The CDR3 runs 16 residues. From germline, CDR1 is SGHRS and CDR2 YFSETQ. V was pared by 2 bases and J by 0 bases, with 8 bases of the junction left unmatched. Written as DNA, the CDR3 is TGCGCCAGCAGCTTAACGACCGGGACAGTCTCCTACGAGCAGTACTTC. Amino acid sequence: CASSLTTGTVSYEQYF.

The rearrangement joins TRBV4-2 to TRBJ1-1; possibly TRBD1 for D (5 bases). The CDR3 has 18 amino acids. V was trimmed by 1 base and J by 4 bases, leaving 22 bases between them. Germline loops: CDR1 LGHNA, CDR2 YNFKEQ. CDR3 sequence: CASSQAGLRGKRGTEAFF. DNA for the CDR3: TGTGCCAGCAGCCAAGCCGGCCTTCGAGGGAAAAGGGGCACTGAAGCTTTCTTT.